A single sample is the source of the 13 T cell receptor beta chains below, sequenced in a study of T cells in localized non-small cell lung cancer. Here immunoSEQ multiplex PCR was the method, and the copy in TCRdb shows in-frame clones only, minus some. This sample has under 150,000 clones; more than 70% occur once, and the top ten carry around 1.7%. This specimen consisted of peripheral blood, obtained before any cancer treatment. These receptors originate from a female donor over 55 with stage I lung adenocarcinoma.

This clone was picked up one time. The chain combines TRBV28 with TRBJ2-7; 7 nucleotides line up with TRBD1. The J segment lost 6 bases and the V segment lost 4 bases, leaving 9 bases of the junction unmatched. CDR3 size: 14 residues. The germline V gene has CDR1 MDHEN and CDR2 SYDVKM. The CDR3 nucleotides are TGTGCCAGCAGTTCACCGACAGGGTTCGGCGAGCAGTACTTC. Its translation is CASSSPTGFGEQYF. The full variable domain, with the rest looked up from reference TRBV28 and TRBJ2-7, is DVKVTQSSRYLVKRTGEKVFLECVQDMDHENMFWYRQDPGLGLRLIYFSYDVKMKEKGDIPEGYSVSREKKERFSLILESASTNQTSMYLCASSSPTGFGEQYFGPGTRLTVT.

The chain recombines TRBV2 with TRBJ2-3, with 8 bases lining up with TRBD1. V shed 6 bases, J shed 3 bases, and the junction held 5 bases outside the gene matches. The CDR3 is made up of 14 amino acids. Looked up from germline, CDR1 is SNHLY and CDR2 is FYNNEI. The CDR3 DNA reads TGTGCCAGCAGCCGGACAGGGATTACAGATACGCAGTATTTT. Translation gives CASSRTGITDTQYF.

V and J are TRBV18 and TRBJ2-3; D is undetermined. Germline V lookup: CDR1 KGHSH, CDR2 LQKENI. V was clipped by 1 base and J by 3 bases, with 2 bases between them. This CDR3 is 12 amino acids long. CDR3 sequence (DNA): TGTGCCAGCTCACCACGGACAGATACGCAGTATTTT. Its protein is CASSPRTDTQYF. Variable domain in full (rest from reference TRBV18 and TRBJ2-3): NAGVMQNPRHLVRRRGQEARLRCSPMKGHSHVYWYRQLPEEGLKFMVYLQKENIIDESGMPKERFSAEFPKEGPSILRIQQVVRGDSAAYFCASSPRTDTQYFGPGTRLTVL.

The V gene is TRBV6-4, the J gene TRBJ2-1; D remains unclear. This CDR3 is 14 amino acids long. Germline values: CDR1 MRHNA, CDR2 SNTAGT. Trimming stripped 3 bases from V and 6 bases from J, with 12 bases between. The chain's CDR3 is CASSERNGVNEQFF. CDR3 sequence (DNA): TGTGCCAGCAGTGAGCGGAATGGGGTCAATGAGCAGTTCTTC.

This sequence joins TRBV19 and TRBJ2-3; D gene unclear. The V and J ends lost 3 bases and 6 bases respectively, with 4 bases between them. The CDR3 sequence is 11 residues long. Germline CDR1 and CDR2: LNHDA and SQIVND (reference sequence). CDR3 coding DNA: TGTGCCAGTAGTATTTCGGATACGCAGTATTTT. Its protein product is CASSISDTQYF. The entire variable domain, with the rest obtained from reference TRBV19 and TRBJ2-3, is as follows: DGGITQSPKYLFRKEGQNVTLSCEQNLNHDAMYWYRQDPGQGLRLIYYSQIVNDFQKGDIAEGYSVSREKKESFPLTVTSAQKNPTAFYLCASSISDTQYFGPGTRLTVL.

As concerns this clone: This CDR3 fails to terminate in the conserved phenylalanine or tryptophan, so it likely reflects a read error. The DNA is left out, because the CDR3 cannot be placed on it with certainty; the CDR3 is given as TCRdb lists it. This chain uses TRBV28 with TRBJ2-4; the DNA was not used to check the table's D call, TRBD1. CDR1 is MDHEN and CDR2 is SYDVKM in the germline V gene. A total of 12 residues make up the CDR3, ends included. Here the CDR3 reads CASSSPLTGGSL.

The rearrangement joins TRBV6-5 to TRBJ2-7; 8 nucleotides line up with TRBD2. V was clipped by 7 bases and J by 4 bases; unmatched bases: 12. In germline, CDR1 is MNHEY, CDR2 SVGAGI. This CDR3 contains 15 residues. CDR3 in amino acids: CASTHGRESQYEQYF. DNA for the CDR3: TGTGCCAGCACCCACGGGAGGGAGTCCCAATACGAGCAGTACTTC.

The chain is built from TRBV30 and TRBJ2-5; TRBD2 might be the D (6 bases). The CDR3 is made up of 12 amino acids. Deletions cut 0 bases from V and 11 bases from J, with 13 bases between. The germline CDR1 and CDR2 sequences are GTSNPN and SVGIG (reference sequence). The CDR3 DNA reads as TGTGCCTGGAGTGTACTAGCTAGTGAGCAGTACTTC. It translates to CAWSVLASEQYF. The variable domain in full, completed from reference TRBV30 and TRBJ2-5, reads SQTIHQWPATLVQPVGSPLSLECTVEGTSNPNLYWYRQAAGRGLQLLFYSVGIGQISSEVPQNLSASRPQDRQFILSSKKLLLSDSGFYLCAWSVLASEQYFGPGTRLLVL.

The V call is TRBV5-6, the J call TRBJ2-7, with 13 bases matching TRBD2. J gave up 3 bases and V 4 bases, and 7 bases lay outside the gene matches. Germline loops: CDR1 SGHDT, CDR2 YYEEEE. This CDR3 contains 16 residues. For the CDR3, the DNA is TGTGCCAGCAGCCGCGGGACTAGCGGGAACCTCTACGAGCAGTACTTC. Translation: CASSRGTSGNLYEQYF.

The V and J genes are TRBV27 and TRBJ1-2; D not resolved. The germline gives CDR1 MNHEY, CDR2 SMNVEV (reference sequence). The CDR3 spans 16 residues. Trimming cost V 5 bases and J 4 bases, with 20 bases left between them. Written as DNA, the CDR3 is TGTGCCAGCAGTAACGGAGGGCAGCCCCTGGGCTATGGCTACACCTTC. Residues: CASSNGGQPLGYGYTF.

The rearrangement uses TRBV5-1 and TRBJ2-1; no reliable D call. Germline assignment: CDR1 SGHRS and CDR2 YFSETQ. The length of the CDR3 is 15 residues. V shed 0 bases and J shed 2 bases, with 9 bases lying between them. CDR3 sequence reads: CASSLARAAYNEQFF. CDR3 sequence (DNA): TGCGCCAGCAGCTTGGCCCGGGCAGCCTACAATGAGCAGTTCTTC.

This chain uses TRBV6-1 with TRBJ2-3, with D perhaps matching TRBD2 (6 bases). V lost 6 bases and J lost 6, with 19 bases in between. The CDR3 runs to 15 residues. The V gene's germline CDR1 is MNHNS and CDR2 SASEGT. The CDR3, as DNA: TGTGCCAGCAGAATACTAGCTCTCGCCACGGATACGCAGTATTTT. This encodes CASRILALATDTQYF.

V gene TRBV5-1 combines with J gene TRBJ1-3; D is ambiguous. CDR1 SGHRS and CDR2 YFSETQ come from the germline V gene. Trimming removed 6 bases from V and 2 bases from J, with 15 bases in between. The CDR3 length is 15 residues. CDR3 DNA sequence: TGCGCCAGCACCAACTCCTTGGCCCCTGGAAACACCATATATTTT. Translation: CASTNSLAPGNTIYF.